The rows below give T cell receptor beta chains drawn from one sample of a study of OX40 agonist ivuxolimab in advanced cancers. Assay used: immunoSEQ multiplex PCR; TCRdb lists only in-frame clones, some missing. The sample yields about 82,000 clones, roughly 90% seen once. Sequencing used CD4+ or CD8+ T cells sorted from blood, obtained in a trial of the OX40 agonist ivuxolimab. Every receptor here comes from an adult with an advanced solid tumor such as melanoma, head and neck, liver or kidney cancer. Both conserved end residues are part of each CDR3. The order of the fields is J gene, D gene, V gene, clone size, CDR3 DNA, CDR3 protein. The D gene is left open where the match is weak. Expanded clones are given a class, and other clones once, few, many or no size at all.

>TRBJ2-1|NA|TRBV28|NA
TGTGCCAGCAGTTTATCGACCGCCACTAGTTACAATGAGCAGTTCTTC
CASSLSTATSYNEQFF
>TRBJ1-4|TRBD1|TRBV5-1|NA
TGCGCCAGCAGCTCGGGGACAGGTGGGCCCTCGGCTAATGAAAAACTGTTTTTT
CASSSGTGGPSANEKLFF
>TRBJ2-1|NA|TRBV9|NA
TGTGCCAGCAGCGTAAACCCTATTATCAATGAGCAGTTCTTC
CASSVNPIINEQFF
>TRBJ1-2|NA|TRBV19|NA
TGTGCCAGTAGTATAGTAACGTACTATGGCTACACCTTC
CASSIVTYYGYTF
>TRBJ2-1|NA|TRBV2|NA
TGTGCCAGCAGTGAGGGGGGACAAGGTAGCTTTAGCTCCTACAATGAGCAGTTCTTC
CASSEGGQGSFSSYNEQFF
>TRBJ1-5|NA|TRBV2|NA
TGTGCCAGCAGCTCGGTGGCAGGACGGAGCAATCAGCCCCAGCATTTT
CASSSVAGRSNQPQHF
>TRBJ2-3|NA|TRBV5-4|NA
TGTGCCAGCAGCTTGTGGGGGGCCGGAGATACGCAGTATTTT
CASSLWGAGDTQYF
>TRBJ2-6|NA|TRBV5-1|NA
TGCGCCAGCAGCTTGGCGGGGAACTCTGGGGCCAACGTCCTGACTTTC
CASSLAGNSGANVLTF
>TRBJ2-3|TRBD2|TRBV19|NA
TGTGCCAGTAGTAAACGCGCGGGGGGCACAGATACGCAGTATTTT
CASSKRAGGTDTQYF
>TRBJ1-5|NA|TRBV28|NA
TGTGCCAGCAGTTTTAAGGTTCAGCCCCAGCATTTT
CASSFKVQPQHF
>TRBJ2-5|NA|TRBV7-3|once
TGTGCCAGCGGGGGCGGGTCCCAAGAGACCCAGTACTTC
CASGGGSQETQYF
>TRBJ2-1|TRBD2|TRBV18|NA
TGTGCCAGCTCAAGGCTCGCGGGGGGCTCCTACAATGAGCAGTTCTTC
CASSRLAGGSYNEQFF
>TRBJ1-2|TRBD1|TRBV11-2|NA
TGTGCCAGCAGACCGGGACAGGGAGGTGGCTACACCTTC
CASRPGQGGGYTF
>TRBJ2-7|TRBD2|TRBV6-6|NA
TGTGCCAGCGCCCATGGCGGGGGTGAGCAGTACTTC
CASAHGGGEQYF
>TRBJ1-2|NA|TRBV5-4|NA
TGTGTTTATAGCCCAACAAGGGGATACGGCTACACCTTC
CVYSPTRGYGYTF
>TRBJ2-6|NA|TRBV18|NA
TGTGCCAGCTCACCACCGACTGGGGCCAACGTCCTGACTTTC
CASSPPTGANVLTF
>TRBJ1-1|NA|TRBV30|NA
TGTGCCTGGAGTGTACTGTCGGGCTCTGAAGCTTTCTTT
CAWSVLSGSEAFF
>TRBJ1-3|NA|TRBV7-9|NA
TGTGCCAGCAGCCCTGCCAGCTCTGGAAACACCATATATTTT
CASSPASSGNTIYF
>TRBJ2-1|NA|TRBV18|NA
TGTGCCAGCTCACGCGGACAACCGTACAATGAGCAGTTCTTC
CASSRGQPYNEQFF
>TRBJ2-7|NA|TRBV6-6|NA
TGTGCCAGCAGAATCGGACAGAGATACGAGCAGTACTTC
CASRIGQRYEQYF
>TRBJ1-1|NA|TRBV6-5|NA
TGTGCCAGCAGAGCGACAGCGAACACTGAAGCTTTCTTT
CASRATANTEAFF
>TRBJ1-3|NA|TRBV28|NA
TGTGCCAGCAGTTTAGCTAGCTCTGGAAACACCATATATTTT
CASSLASSGNTIYF
>TRBJ2-3|TRBD2|TRBV29-1|NA
TGCAGCGTCGAAACCGGGACTAGTTCCACAGATACGCAGTATTTT
CSVETGTSSTDTQYF
>TRBJ2-3|NA|TRBV5-4|NA
TGTGCCAGCAGCTTGTTCCCGGGGGCGGCAGATACGCAGTATTTT
CASSLFPGAADTQYF
>TRBJ2-3|TRBD2|TRBV4-1|NA
TGCGCCAGCAGCTCACGACTAGCGGGAGATCCAACAGATACGCAGTATTTT
CASSSRLAGDPTDTQYF
>TRBJ1-2|TRBD1|TRBV6-6|NA
TGTGCCAGCAGTCCGGGACAGGGAAACCGTAACTATGGCTACACCTTC
CASSPGQGNRNYGYTF
>TRBJ2-3|NA|TRBV7-6|NA
TGTGCCAGCAGCTTAGGGGAGCTGACGAGCACAGATACGCAGTATTTT
CASSLGELTSTDTQYF
>TRBJ2-7|TRBD2|TRBV30|NA
TGTGCCTGGAGTGCTCCCTTCCAACTAGCGTTCCTCTACGAGCAGTACTTC
CAWSAPFQLAFLYEQYF
>TRBJ2-1|NA|TRBV28|NA
TGTGCCAGCAGGAATGGAATTTACAATGAGCAGTTCTTC
CASRNGIYNEQFF
>TRBJ2-3|NA|TRBV11-2|NA
TGTGCCAGCAGCCAACAGGGCCTCACAGATACGCAGTATTTT
CASSQQGLTDTQYF
>TRBJ2-7|TRBD2|TRBV28|NA
TGTGCCACCTTGACTAGCGGGAGACGCGAGCAGTACTTC
CATLTSGRREQYF
>TRBJ2-7|TRBD2|TRBV7-2|NA
TGTGCCAGCAGCTCGCTGTACTCTAGCGGGAACTTTTACGAGCAGTACTTC
CASSSLYSSGNFYEQYF
>TRBJ2-1|TRBD2|TRBV19|NA
TGTGCCAGTAGTATATCGGCTAGCGGGAGCGGAGAGCAGTTCTTC
CASSISASGSGEQFF
>TRBJ1-1|NA|TRBV5-8|once
TGTGCCAGCAGCTTTTTACGGGGGGCGGGCACTGAAGCTTTCTTT
CASSFLRGAGTEAFF
>TRBJ2-3|TRBD2|TRBV11-1|NA
TGTGCCAGCAGCTGGACGGGAGGGCCTGATACGCAGTATTTT
CASSWTGGPDTQYF
>TRBJ2-5|NA|TRBV11-1|NA
TGTGCCAGCAGCTTACGAGATTCCCAAGAGACCCAGTACTTC
CASSLRDSQETQYF
>TRBJ1-1|TRBD1|TRBV7-9|NA
TGTGCCAGCACAGGACAGGGGGAGAGGACTGAAGCTTTCTTT
CASTGQGERTEAFF